This TCR beta chain was identified during a study of graft-versus-host responses after intestinal transplantation. Overall study: Transplants given to recipients were multivisceral, liver-intestinal, or isolated intestinal. Tacrolimus plus steroids were given to all recipients for roughly 3 years, preceded by anti-thymocyte globulin induction.

Measured with immunoSEQ multiplex PCR; TCRdb has only the in-frame clones, and not every one. The sample comprises around 99,000 clones, 85% to 95% of which are singletons, and 1.5% to 2% rests with the top ten. Overall study results and limits: After transplant, early declines in HvG clones were associated with peak levels of circulating GvH clones. Recipient-marrow GvH clones were detected, some having first appeared in ileum or blood.

With respect to this clone: Its antigen is unknown.

This specimen consisted of unstimulated CD8+ T cells sorted from spleen or lymph node cells, obtained before intestinal transplant. This clonotype was sampled from a human donor who received an intestinal transplant.

The CDR3 DNA reads TGTGCCACCTCAACGTCTAGGGGTGGGGCCGGGGAGCTGTTTTTT. As protein: CATSTSRGGAGELFF. The chain links TRBV15 to TRBJ2-2; D perhaps matches TRBD1 (5 bases). V lost 8 bases and J 6 bases, leaving 19 bases between the germline ends. Germline V gene data show CDR1 as LNHNV and CDR2 as YYDKDF (reference sequence). This CDR3 is built from 15 residues.